Each of the 26 T cell receptor beta chains below was sequenced from the same sample in a study of blood T cell repertoires in COVID-19. Produced via immunoSEQ multiplex PCR; TCRdb's table is partial and in-frame only. The sample carries 170,000 or so clones, around 80% recorded once. Sequencing used peripheral blood. The receptors here all came from a woman aged 55 to 70 with acute or convalescent COVID-19.

This clone was detected only once. The CDR3 coding sequence is TGTGCCAGTAGTATGCAGGGTGGGCAGCCCCAGCATTTT. It yields the protein CASSMQGGQPQHF. The rearrangement uses TRBV19 and TRBJ1-5; D might be TRBD1 (5 bases). Germline CDR1 LNHDA, CDR2 SQIVND (reference sequence). Between the trimmed V and J ends, which lost 3 bases and 7 bases, there was a span of 10 bases. The CDR3 extends over 13 amino acids.

This sequence joins TRBV19 and TRBJ2-1; 10 bases fit TRBD2. The germline V gene encodes CDR1 LNHDA and CDR2 SQIVND (reference sequence). J lost 1 base, V lost 3 bases, and 3 bases had no gene match. This CDR3 has 16 residues. The CDR3 is CASSIDSGGSYNEQFF. The CDR3 DNA sequence: TGTGCCAGTAGTATTGATAGCGGGGGGTCCTACAATGAGCAGTTCTTC.

This clone has a single count. The chain combines TRBV7-6 with TRBJ2-2; 7 nucleotides match TRBD1. The CDR3 runs 17 residues. Germline CDR1 is SGHVS and CDR2 is FNYEAQ. Losses at the gene ends were 0 bases for V and 3 bases for J; bases not matched to a gene: 7. CDR3 coding DNA: TGTGCCAGCAGCTTAGCCGGGTTGGGACAGCACACCGGGGAGCTGTTTTTT. This encodes CASSLAGLGQHTGELFF.

The chain carries TRBV4-1 and TRBJ1-1; the D is unclear. Germline CDR1 is MGHRA and CDR2 is YSYEKL. The CDR3 extends over 15 amino acids. V lost 1 base and J 8 bases, leaving 17 bases between the germline ends. The CDR3 DNA reads as TGCGCCAGCAGCCAAGTCATAGCGGCAGGCGGAGAAGCTTTCTTT. It translates to CASSQVIAAGGEAFF.

The chain recombines TRBV25-1 with TRBJ2-7; 9 nucleotides agree with TRBD2. V shed 6 bases, J shed 5 bases, and the junction held 8 bases outside the gene matches. The CDR3 extends over 14 amino acids. Germline CDR1 MGHDK, CDR2 SYGVNS. This CDR3 reads CASRKTSGGNEQYF. CDR3 DNA: TGTGCCAGCAGAAAGACTAGCGGTGGTAACGAGCAGTACTTC.

The chain joins TRBV5-4 to TRBJ1-2; D call uncertain. The ends were cut back, 3 bases at V and 4 bases at J, with 16 bases in the middle. CDR1 is SGHNT and CDR2 is YYREEE in the germline V gene (reference sequence). CDR3 length: 15 amino acids. In DNA, the CDR3 is TGTGCCAGCAGCTCCTCGACGGGGTTGGGCTATGGCTACACCTTC. It translates to CASSSSTGLGYGYTF.

This clone was recorded a few times. The chain has TRBV29-1 and TRBJ1-1; 7 bases fit TRBD1. V was pared by 6 bases and J by 6 bases, with 19 bases of the junction left unmatched. CDR1 SQVTM and CDR2 ANQGSEA come from the germline V gene. The CDR3 extends over 16 amino acids. As DNA, the CDR3 is TGCAGCGTGATTACAGGGGCCGGAATTAGAACCGCTGAAGCTTTCTTT. Translation gives CSVITGAGIRTAEAFF. Full variable domain (remainder filled in from reference TRBV29-1 and TRBJ1-1): SAVISQKPSRDICQRGTSLTIQCQVDSQVTMMFWYRQQPGQSLTLIATANQGSEATYESGFVIDKFPISRPNLTFSTLTVSNMSPEDSSIYLCSVITGAGIRTAEAFFGQGTRLTVV.

V gene TRBV6-2 or TRBV6-3 combines with J gene TRBJ1-2; 7 bases line up with TRBD1. Germline loops: CDR1 MNHEY, CDR2 SVGEGT. The trim removed 4 bases at V and 5 bases at J, leaving 10 bases unmatched. The CDR3 contains 15 residues. The CDR3 loop reads CASSSGQARSYGYTF. The DNA of the CDR3 is TGTGCCAGCAGTTCAGGACAGGCCCGATCTTATGGCTACACCTTC.

In its sample, this clone was seen a few times. The V gene is TRBV28, the J gene TRBJ2-1; 8 nucleotides line up with TRBD1. Looked up from germline, CDR1 is MDHEN and CDR2 is SYDVKM. The J segment lost 2 bases and the V segment lost 7 bases, leaving 10 bases of the junction unmatched. The CDR3 consists of 16 residues. The CDR3 loop is CASTPAGGETYNEQFF. The DNA of the CDR3 is TGTGCCAGCACCCCTGCAGGGGGCGAAACCTACAATGAGCAGTTCTTC.

The chain couples TRBV10-3 to TRBJ1-6; TRBD1 matches at 7 bases. CDR1 is ENHRY, CDR2 SYGVKD, per germline. This CDR3 spans 12 amino acids. Germline trimming cut 6 bases from V and 10 bases from J; bases unmatched to any gene: 3. The CDR3 sequence: CAISTGESPLHF. In nucleotides, the CDR3 is TGTGCCATCAGCACAGGGGAATCACCCCTCCACTTT.

This clone was seen a single time. The chain is built from TRBV15 and TRBJ2-5; 7 bases fit TRBD1. CDR1 and CDR2 from the germline V gene are LNHNV and YYDKDF (reference sequence). This CDR3 spans 14 amino acids. J lost 3 bases, V lost 0 bases, and 1 base had no gene match. The CDR3, as DNA: TGTGCCACCAGCAGAGACGACAGGGAAGAGACCCAGTACTTC. Encoded protein: CATSRDDREETQYF. Full variable domain (outside the CDR3, taken from reference TRBV15 and TRBJ2-5): DAMVIQNPRYQVTQFGKPVTLSCSQTLNHNVMYWYQQKSSQAPKLLFHYYDKDFNNEADTPDNFQSRRPNTSFCFLDIRSPGLGDTAMYLCATSRDDREETQYFGPGTRLLVL.

The genes are TRBV6-2 or TRBV6-3 and TRBJ1-4; 8 nucleotides line up with TRBD1. Trimming cost V 6 bases and J 0 bases; bases outside gene matches: 6. The CDR3 runs to 16 residues. CDR1 and CDR2 from the germline V gene are MNHEY and SVGEGT. The CDR3 DNA is TGTGCCAGCAGCCCCGACAGGGGTGCAACTAATGAAAAACTGTTTTTT. The encoded protein is CASSPDRGATNEKLFF.

V gene TRBV27 combines with J gene TRBJ1-1; D gene ambiguous. CDR1 and CDR2 (germline): MNHEY, SMNVEV (reference sequence). V was shortened by 2 bases and J by 6 bases, with 19 bases between the two germline ends. This CDR3 comprises 16 residues. CDR3 sequence (DNA): TGTGCCAGCAGTTTAAAGTTGCGGGAAGGGAGCGCTGAAGCTTTCTTT. Amino acids: CASSLKLREGSAEAFF.

This CDR3 reads CASSIDFGDYDNSPLHF. Written as DNA, the CDR3 is TGTGCCAGTAGTATAGATTTCGGGGATTACGATAATTCACCCCTCCACTTT. The chain employs TRBV19 and TRBJ1-6; D is unresolved. CDR1 is LNHDA and CDR2 is SQIVND in the germline V gene (reference sequence). Deletions cut 0 bases from V and 5 bases from J, with 14 bases between. The CDR3 covers 17 residues.

V usage is TRBV2 and J usage is TRBJ2-4, with D unresolved. The V end was cut by 1 base, the J end by 0 bases, with 7 bases between. CDR1 is SNHLY and CDR2 is FYNNEI in the germline V gene. The CDR3 covers 15 residues. CDR3 residues: CASSEEVLAKNIQYF. Here the CDR3 DNA reads TGTGCCAGCAGTGAAGAAGTACTAGCCAAAAACATTCAGTACTTC.

The CDR3 loop reads CASSPGSHSYNEQFF. In nucleotides, the CDR3 is TGTGCCAGCAGCCCAGGGTCCCACTCCTACAATGAGCAGTTCTTC. The chain carries TRBV11-3 and TRBJ2-1; D is possibly TRBD1 (5 bases). CDR1 is SGHNT, CDR2 YENEEA, per germline. The V end lost 5 bases, the J end lost 0 bases, and 11 bases lay between the germline ends. The CDR3 spans 15 residues.

This clone was seen once. The chain is built from TRBV27 and TRBJ1-5; 8 nucleotides agree with TRBD1. Germline V gene data show CDR1 as MNHEY and CDR2 as SMNVEV (reference sequence). V was pared by 8 bases and J by 9 bases, with 15 bases of the junction left unmatched. This CDR3 region has 15 residues. In DNA form, the CDR3 reads TGTGCCAGCCCCCAGCCAGGGGGCCTCGAATGGCCCCAGCATTTT. Protein: CASPQPGGLEWPQHF.

This clone came up once. The CDR3 is CASPNRSNQPQHF. The CDR3 DNA is TGTGCCAGCCCTAACAGATCCAATCAGCCCCAGCATTTT. This rearrangement joins TRBV3-1 (or the pseudogene TRBV3-2) to TRBJ1-5; D remains unclear. The CDR3 runs to 13 residues. V was shortened by 8 bases and J by 3 bases, with 11 bases between the two germline ends. Germline V CDR1 and CDR2: LGHDT, YNNKEL (reference sequence).

This clone occurred a few times. The gene calls are TRBV19 and TRBJ1-3; TRBD1 aligns across 7 bases. The CDR3 length is 16 residues. V trimming: 2 bases; J trimming: 0 bases; junction bases outside the gene matches: 4. The germline V gene encodes CDR1 LNHDA and CDR2 SQIVND (reference sequence). This CDR3 reads CASSIKGGHSGNTIYF. Written as DNA, the CDR3 is TGTGCCAGTAGTATAAAAGGGGGCCACTCTGGAAACACCATATATTTT.

The chain employs TRBV15 and TRBJ2-1; tentatively, D is TRBD2 (6 bases). Germline V gives CDR1 LNHNV, CDR2 YYDKDF (reference sequence). The CDR3 has 16 residues. Trimming pared 7 bases from V and 4 bases from J, leaving 20 bases between. The CDR3 DNA sequence: TGTGCCACCACTGCCCAGGCGGGCGGGGCTTACAATGAGCAGTTCTTC. Translated: CATTAQAGGAYNEQFF.

This clone showed up just once. This rearrangement joins TRBV5-1 to TRBJ1-1; 8 bases match TRBD1. The germline gives CDR1 SGHRS, CDR2 YFSETQ. The trim removed 3 bases at V and 5 bases at J, leaving 9 bases unmatched. This CDR3 comprises 15 residues. The CDR3 region is CASSSSTGVETEAFF. CDR3 bases: TGCGCCAGCAGCTCGTCGACAGGGGTGGAAACTGAAGCTTTCTTT.

The V gene is TRBV11-2, the J gene TRBJ2-7; D gene uncertain. Germline V lookup: CDR1 SGHAT, CDR2 FQNNGV. The CDR3 consists of 16 residues. Trimming removed 0 bases at V and 2 bases at J, with 14 bases between. Here the CDR3 reads CASSLDHELNAYEQYF. CDR3 in DNA: TGTGCCAGCAGCTTAGATCATGAACTGAATGCCTACGAGCAGTACTTC.

J is TRBJ1-2 and V is TRBV29-1; D is unclear. CDR1 is SQVTM, CDR2 ANQGSEA, per germline. CDR3 length equals 13 residues. V lost 4 bases and J lost 1, with 10 bases in between. The CDR3 reads CSVGGAGNYGYTF. CDR3 sequence (DNA): TGCAGCGTTGGGGGTGCGGGTAACTATGGCTACACCTTC.

V usage is TRBV6-5 and J usage is TRBJ2-7; perhaps TRBD2 as D (6 bases). Germline V gene lookup returns CDR1 MNHEY and CDR2 SVGAGI. This CDR3 has 14 amino acids. V was clipped by 4 bases and J by 1 base, with 11 bases between them. This CDR3 is CASSSPGLSYEQYF. The CDR3 DNA sequence: TGTGCCAGCAGTTCCCCGGGACTTTCCTACGAGCAGTACTTC.

This chain links TRBV19 with TRBJ2-3; TRBD2 matches 7 bases. This CDR3 region has 17 residues. V was pared by 5 bases and J by 0 bases, with 11 bases of the junction left unmatched. In germline, CDR1 is LNHDA, CDR2 SQIVND (reference sequence). The CDR3 coding sequence is TGTGCCAGTAGTCTCTTCAAGGGCGGGAGAAGCACAGATACGCAGTATTTT. Its protein product is CASSLFKGGRSTDTQYF.

This clone has just a few counts. The same CDR3 also results from other DNA sequences found in this sample. The rearrangement joins TRBV29-1 to TRBJ2-7; 7 bases fit TRBD1. Germline-derived CDR1 and CDR2 are SQVTM and ANQGSEA. The CDR3 runs to 11 residues. Losses at the gene ends were 1 base for V and 6 bases for J; bases not matched to a gene: 0. The CDR3 nucleotides are TGCAGCGTTGAAGGACAGGGCGAGCAGTACTTC. It is translated as CSVEGQGEQYF.